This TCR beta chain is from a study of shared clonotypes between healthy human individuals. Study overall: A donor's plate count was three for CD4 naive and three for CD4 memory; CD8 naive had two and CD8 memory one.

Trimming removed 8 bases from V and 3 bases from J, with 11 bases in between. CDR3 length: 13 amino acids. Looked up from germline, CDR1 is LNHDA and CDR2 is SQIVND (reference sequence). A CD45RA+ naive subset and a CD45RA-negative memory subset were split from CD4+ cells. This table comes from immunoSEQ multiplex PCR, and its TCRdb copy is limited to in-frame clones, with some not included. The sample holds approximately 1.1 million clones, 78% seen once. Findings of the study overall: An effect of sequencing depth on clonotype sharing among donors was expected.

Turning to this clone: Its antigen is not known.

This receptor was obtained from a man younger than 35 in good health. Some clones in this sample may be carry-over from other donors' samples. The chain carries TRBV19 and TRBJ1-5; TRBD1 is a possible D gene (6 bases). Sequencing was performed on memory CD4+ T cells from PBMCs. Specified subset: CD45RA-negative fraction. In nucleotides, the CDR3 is TGTGCCAGTGGGAGGGACATCAATCAGCCCCAGCATTTT. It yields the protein CASGRDINQPQHF.